Sequencing of this T cell receptor (beta chain) was carried out in a study of cytomegalovirus exposure and HLA in healthy donors. Study-wide background: Per a later analysis, the approximately 690 first-cohort and 120 validation repertoires shared one platform.

Method: immunoSEQ multiplex PCR; TCRdb's copy keeps in-frame clones and lacks some. The repertoire holds 50,000 or so clones, with 75% to 95% as singletons. Study results and limitations: Many donors carried some public TCRs, although rarity characterized most TCR sequences. The listing of 160 or so TCR beta chains classed them as cytomegalovirus-associated. The tendency of first-cohort TCR clusters to co-occur in the 120 validation repertoires was identified by a subsequent analysis.

The germline CDR1 and CDR2 sequences are LNHDA and SQIVND (reference sequence). V lost 6 bases and J 5 bases, leaving 17 bases between the germline ends. The CDR3 runs to 15 residues. In regard to this clone: The antigen is not known.

The chain is built from TRBV19 and TRBJ1-5; D is unresolved. This receptor was identified in a woman in her thirties in good health and CMV-seronegative. Sequenced: PBMCs. The CDR3 DNA sequence: TGTGCCAGTAGGGACGCAGAGGCGGGTTATCAGCCCCAGCATTTT. This translates into CASRDAEAGYQPQHF. Full variable domain (rest looked up from reference TRBV19 and TRBJ1-5): DGGITQSPKYLFRKEGQNVTLSCEQNLNHDAMYWYRQDPGQGLRLIYYSQIVNDFQKGDIAEGYSVSREKKESFPLTVTSAQKNPTAFYLCASRDAEAGYQPQHFGDGTRLSIL.